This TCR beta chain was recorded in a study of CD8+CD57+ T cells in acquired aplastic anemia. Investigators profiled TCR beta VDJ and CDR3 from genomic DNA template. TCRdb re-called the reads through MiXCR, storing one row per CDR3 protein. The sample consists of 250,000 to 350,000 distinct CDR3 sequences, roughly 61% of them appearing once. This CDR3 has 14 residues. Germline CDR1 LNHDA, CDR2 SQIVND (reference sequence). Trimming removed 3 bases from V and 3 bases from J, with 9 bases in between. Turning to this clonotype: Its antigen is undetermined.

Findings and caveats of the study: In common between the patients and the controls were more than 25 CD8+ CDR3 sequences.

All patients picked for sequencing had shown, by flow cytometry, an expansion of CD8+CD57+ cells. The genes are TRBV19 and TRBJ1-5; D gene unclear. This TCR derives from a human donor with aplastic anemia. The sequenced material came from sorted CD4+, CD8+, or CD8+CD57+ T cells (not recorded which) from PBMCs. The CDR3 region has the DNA TGTGCCAGTAGTATTAGAGGGTACAATCAGCCCCAGCATTTT. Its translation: CASSIRGYNQPQHF.